This TCR beta chain was identified during a study of T cell responses to AZD1222 COVID-19 vaccine. In regard to this clone: The antigen remains unidentified.

Trimming at V came to 0 bases and at J to 7 bases, leaving 5 bases not matched to a gene. Germline CDR1 reads LGHNA; CDR2 reads YSLEER. The CDR3 has 14 amino acids. Repertoires were generated with immunoSEQ multiplex PCR, while TCRdb's copy carries only in-frame clones and drops some. The sample lists over 65,000 clones, around 90% occurring once. General study points: Two doses of AZD1222 preceded a rise in Spike-specific TCR breadth and depth. Nearly half of unique spike-specific TCRs reportedly avoided B.1.351 and B.1.1.7 mutated regions. There were mostly white British donors and more females than males, and clonal diversity was possibly underestimated.

The receptor comes from an adult in good health. The V and J genes are TRBV4-3 and TRBJ1-2; 7 bases map to TRBD1. The starting material was peripheral blood, obtained on day 0 of MenACWY control vaccination. The CDR3 region has the DNA TGCGCCAGCAGCCAAGAACACAGGGGCGGTGGCTACACCTTC. The encoded protein is CASSQEHRGGGYTF.